Shown below are 8 T cell receptor beta chains from a single sample sequenced in a study of OX40 agonist ivuxolimab in advanced cancers. Libraries were prepared by immunoSEQ multiplex PCR; TCRdb keeps only in-frame clonotypes and omits some of them. The repertoire holds 15,000 to 20,000 clones, with 82% as singletons. The input for sequencing was CD4+ or CD8+ T cells sorted from blood, taken in a trial of the OX40 agonist ivuxolimab. The origin of the receptors is an adult with an advanced solid tumor such as melanoma, head and neck, liver or kidney cancer.

V gene TRBV7-9 combines with J gene TRBJ2-7; D not certain. CDR1 is SEHNR and CDR2 is FQNEAQ in the germline V gene (reference sequence). The V and J ends lost 6 bases and 2 bases respectively, with 11 bases between them. The CDR3 length is 13 residues. CDR3 sequence: CASSFYRAYEQYF. Here the CDR3 DNA reads TGTGCCAGCAGTTTCTATAGAGCCTACGAGCAGTACTTC.

This chain uses TRBV5-4 with TRBJ2-7; 10 bases line up with TRBD1. With V trimmed by 4 bases and J by 7 bases, 11 bases remained unmatched. Per germline, CDR1 SGHNT and CDR2 YYREEE (reference sequence). This CDR3 region has 15 residues. For the CDR3, the DNA is TGTGCCAGCAGCGCCCGGGACAGGGGCGTAGGTGAGCAGTACTTC. Translation: CASSARDRGVGEQYF.

This chain joins TRBV7-8 and TRBJ1-1, with TRBD1 as a possible D gene (5 bases). Germline V gene sequence: CDR1 SGHVS, CDR2 FQNEAQ. The CDR3 loop spans 13 amino acids. V lost 4 bases, J lost 0 bases, and 6 bases lay in between. CDR3 loop: CASSYRLNTEAFF. Written as DNA, the CDR3 is TGTGCCAGCAGCTACAGGTTGAACACTGAAGCTTTCTTT.

The chain employs TRBV5-1 and TRBJ2-1; 8 bases agree with TRBD2. The V gene's germline CDR1 is SGHRS and CDR2 YFSETQ. This CDR3 contains 15 residues. V lost 6 bases and J lost 3; bases outside the gene matches: 8. The DNA for the CDR3 is TGCGCCAGCACCCTAGTTAGCGGGGTCTACAATGAGCAGTTCTTC. As protein: CASTLVSGVYNEQFF.

The V gene is TRBV4-1, the J gene TRBJ2-1; 7 bases match TRBD1. From germline, CDR1 is MGHRA and CDR2 YSYEKL. With 0 bases clipped from V and 7 bases from J, the junction kept 9 bases outside the gene matches. This CDR3 comprises 16 residues. For the CDR3, the DNA is TGCGCCAGCAGCCAAGATCTGACAGGGAGTATGAATGAGCAGTTCTTC. Its translation: CASSQDLTGSMNEQFF.

This clone was detected once. This sequence joins TRBV18 and TRBJ2-3; 14 positions agree with TRBD2. This CDR3 is 18 amino acids long. V gave up 4 bases and J gave up 4 bases; unmatched junction bases: 10. Per the germline V gene, CDR1 is KGHSH and CDR2 is LQKENI. The CDR3 spells CASSRAPAGLAGADTQYF. In DNA, the CDR3 is TGTGCCAGCTCACGCGCCCCCGCGGGACTAGCGGGAGCAGATACGCAGTATTTT. The entire variable domain, with the rest obtained from reference TRBV18 and TRBJ2-3, is as follows: NAGVMQNPRHLVRRRGQEARLRCSPMKGHSHVYWYRQLPEEGLKFMVYLQKENIIDESGMPKERFSAEFPKEGPSILRIQQVVRGDSAAYFCASSRAPAGLAGADTQYFGPGTRLTVL.

CDR3: CASSQTQETQYF. The CDR3, as DNA: TGCGCCAGCAGCCAGACTCAAGAGACCCAGTACTTC. The chain employs TRBV5-1 and TRBJ2-5; D gene uncertain. The CDR3 runs to 12 residues. The germline V gene encodes CDR1 SGHRS and CDR2 YFSETQ. V was trimmed by 4 bases and J by 2 bases, leaving 6 bases between them.

The rearrangement joins TRBV5-1 to TRBJ1-6; 7 bases are shared with TRBD1. This CDR3 spans 17 amino acids. CDR1 SGHRS and CDR2 YFSETQ come from the germline V gene. V trimming: 4 bases; J trimming: 4 bases; junction bases outside the gene matches: 11. This CDR3 reads CASSQPQGRGYNSPLHF. Here the CDR3 DNA reads TGCGCCAGCAGCCAACCACAGGGGAGAGGGTATAATTCACCCCTCCACTTT.